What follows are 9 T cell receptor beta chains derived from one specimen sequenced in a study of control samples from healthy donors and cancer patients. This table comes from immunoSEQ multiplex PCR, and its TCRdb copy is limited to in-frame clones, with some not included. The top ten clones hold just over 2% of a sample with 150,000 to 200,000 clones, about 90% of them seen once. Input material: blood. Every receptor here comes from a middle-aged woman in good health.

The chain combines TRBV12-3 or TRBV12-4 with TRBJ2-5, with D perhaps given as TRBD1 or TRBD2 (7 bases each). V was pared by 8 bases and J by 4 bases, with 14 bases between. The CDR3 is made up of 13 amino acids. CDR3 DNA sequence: TGTGCCAGCGGATCAGGGGGGGGAGAGACCCAGTACTTC. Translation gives CASGSGGGETQYF.

This CDR3 reads CASSERWTDYEQYF. Here the CDR3 DNA reads TGTGCCAGCAGTGAACGTTGGACAGACTACGAGCAGTACTTC. The rearrangement links TRBV6-1 to TRBJ2-7; maybe TRBD1 (6 bases). V was pared by 2 bases and J by 3 bases, with 11 bases between. The CDR3 consists of 14 residues. Germline V gene sequence: CDR1 MNHNS, CDR2 SASEGT.

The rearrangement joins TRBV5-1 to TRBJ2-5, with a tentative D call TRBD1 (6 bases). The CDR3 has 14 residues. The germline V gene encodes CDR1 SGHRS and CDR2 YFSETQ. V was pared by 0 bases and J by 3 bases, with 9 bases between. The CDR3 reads CASSLGDMEETQYF. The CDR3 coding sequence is TGCGCCAGCAGCTTGGGGGACATGGAAGAGACCCAGTACTTC.

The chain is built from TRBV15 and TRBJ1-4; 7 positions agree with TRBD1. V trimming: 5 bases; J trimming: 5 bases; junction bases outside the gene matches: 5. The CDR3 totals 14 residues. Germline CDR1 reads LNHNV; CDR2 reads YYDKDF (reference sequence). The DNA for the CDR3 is TGTGCCACCAGCTATAACAGGGGAAATGAAAAACTGTTTTTT. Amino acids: CATSYNRGNEKLFF.

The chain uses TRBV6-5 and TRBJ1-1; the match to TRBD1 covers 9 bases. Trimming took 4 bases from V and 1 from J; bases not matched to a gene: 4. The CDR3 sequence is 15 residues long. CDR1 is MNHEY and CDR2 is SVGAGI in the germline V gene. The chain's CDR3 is CASSSTGQGNTEAFF. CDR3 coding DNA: TGTGCCAGCAGTTCGACGGGACAGGGGAACACTGAAGCTTTCTTT.

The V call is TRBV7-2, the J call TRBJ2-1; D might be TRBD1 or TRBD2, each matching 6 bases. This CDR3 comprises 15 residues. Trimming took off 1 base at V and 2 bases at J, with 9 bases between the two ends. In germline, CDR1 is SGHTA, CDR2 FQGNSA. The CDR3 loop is CASSLVGGTYNEQFF. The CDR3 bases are TGTGCCAGCAGCTTAGTCGGGGGCACCTACAATGAGCAGTTCTTC.

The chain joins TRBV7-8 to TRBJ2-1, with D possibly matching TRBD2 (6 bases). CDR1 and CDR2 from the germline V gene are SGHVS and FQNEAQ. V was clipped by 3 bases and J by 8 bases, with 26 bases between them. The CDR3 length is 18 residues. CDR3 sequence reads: CASSFSVGRGDRNYEQFF. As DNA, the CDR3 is TGTGCCAGCAGCTTTTCGGTTGGGCGGGGCGATAGAAACTATGAGCAGTTCTTC.

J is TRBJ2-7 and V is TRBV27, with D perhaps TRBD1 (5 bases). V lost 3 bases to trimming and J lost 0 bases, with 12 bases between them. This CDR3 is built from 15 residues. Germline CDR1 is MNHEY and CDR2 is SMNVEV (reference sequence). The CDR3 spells CASSLGPTGSYEQYF. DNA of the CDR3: TGTGCCAGCAGTTTGGGGCCGACGGGCTCCTACGAGCAGTACTTC.

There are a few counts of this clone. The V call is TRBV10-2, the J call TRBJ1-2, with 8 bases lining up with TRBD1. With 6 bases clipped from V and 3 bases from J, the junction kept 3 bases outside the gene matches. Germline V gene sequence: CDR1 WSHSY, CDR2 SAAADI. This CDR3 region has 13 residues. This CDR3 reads CASRGQGDYGYTF. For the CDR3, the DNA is TGCGCCAGCAGAGGACAGGGAGACTATGGCTACACCTTC.